This T cell receptor (beta chain) was sequenced for a study of cytomegalovirus exposure and HLA in healthy donors. General study results and limits: Reports credit the classifier with highly specific, highly sensitive diagnosis of cytomegalovirus status.

Measured with immunoSEQ multiplex PCR; TCRdb has only the in-frame clones, and not every one. The sample consists of fewer than 75,000 clones, 94% of them appearing once. A single count supports this clone. Its antigen is as yet unknown. The ends lost 0 bases at V and 4 bases at J; junction bases unmatched: 4. The CDR3 covers 16 residues. Per germline, CDR1 SGHTA and CDR2 FQGNSA. The gene calls are TRBV7-2 and TRBJ2-7, with 12 bases that match TRBD1. Material: PBMCs. The sequence was collected from a woman between 18 and 29 years old in good health and CMV-seropositive. In DNA form, the CDR3 reads TGTGCCAGCAGCTTAGCTGTGGGACAGGGGGCGTACGAGCAGTACTTC. Its protein product is CASSLAVGQGAYEQYF.